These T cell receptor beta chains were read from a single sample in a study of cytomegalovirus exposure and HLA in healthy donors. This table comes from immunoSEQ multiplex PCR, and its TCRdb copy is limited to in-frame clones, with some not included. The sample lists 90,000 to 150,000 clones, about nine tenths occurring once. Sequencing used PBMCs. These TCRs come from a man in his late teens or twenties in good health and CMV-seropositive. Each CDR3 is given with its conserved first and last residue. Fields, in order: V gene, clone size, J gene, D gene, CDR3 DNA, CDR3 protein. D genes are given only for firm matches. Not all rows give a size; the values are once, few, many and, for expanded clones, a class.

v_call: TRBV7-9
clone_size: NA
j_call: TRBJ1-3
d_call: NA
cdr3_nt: TGTGCCAGCAGCTTAATATCTACCCCGGGAAACACCATATATTTT
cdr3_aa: CASSLISTPGNTIYF

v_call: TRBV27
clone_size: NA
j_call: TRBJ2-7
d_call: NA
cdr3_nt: TGTGCCAGCAGGACCCCACAGAAACACGAGCAGTACTTC
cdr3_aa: CASRTPQKHEQYF

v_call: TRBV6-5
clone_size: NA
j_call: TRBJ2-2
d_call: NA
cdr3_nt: TGTGCCAGCCTCCACTCCGGGGAGCTGTTTTTT
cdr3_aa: CASLHSGELFF

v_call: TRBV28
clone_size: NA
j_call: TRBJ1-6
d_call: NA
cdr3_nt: TGTGCCAGCAGTTTCATGGCGGGCAGGAATTCACCCCTCCACTTT
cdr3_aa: CASSFMAGRNSPLHF

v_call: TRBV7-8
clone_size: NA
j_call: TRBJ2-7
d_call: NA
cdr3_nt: TGTGCCAGCAGCAACAGGGAAAACTACGAGCAGTACTTC
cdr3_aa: CASSNRENYEQYF

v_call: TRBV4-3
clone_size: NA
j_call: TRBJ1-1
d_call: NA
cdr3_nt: TGCGCCAGCAGCCAAGTCCGGAACACTGAAGCTTTCTTT
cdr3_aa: CASSQVRNTEAFF

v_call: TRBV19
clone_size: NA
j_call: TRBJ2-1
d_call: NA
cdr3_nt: TGTGCCAGTATCCCGGGGGGCCACGAGGTTGAGCAGTTCTTC
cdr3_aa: CASIPGGHEVEQFF

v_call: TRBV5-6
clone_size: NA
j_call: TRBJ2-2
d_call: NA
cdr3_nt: TGTGCCAGCAGCTTGCCAGGGGCCACCGGGGAGCTGTTTTTT
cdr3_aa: CASSLPGATGELFF

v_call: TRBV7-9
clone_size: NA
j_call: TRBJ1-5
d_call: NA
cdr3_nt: TGTGCCAGCAGCGGCGGGAATCAGCCCCAGCATTTT
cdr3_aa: CASSGGNQPQHF

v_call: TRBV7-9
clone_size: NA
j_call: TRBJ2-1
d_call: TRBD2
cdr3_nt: TGTGCCAGCAGCCGCCCTAGCGGGGGGGCCTCCTACAATGAGCAGTTCTTC
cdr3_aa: CASSRPSGGASYNEQFF

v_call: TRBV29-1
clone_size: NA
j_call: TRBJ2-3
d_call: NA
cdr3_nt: TGCAGCGTTTACACAGATACGCAGTATTTT
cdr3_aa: CSVYTDTQYF

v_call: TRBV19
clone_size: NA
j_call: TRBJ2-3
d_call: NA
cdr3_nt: TGTGCCAGTAGTTCGTCGGGGGTGGATACGCAGTATTTT
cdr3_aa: CASSSSGVDTQYF

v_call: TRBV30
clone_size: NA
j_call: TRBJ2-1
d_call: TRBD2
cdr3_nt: TGTGCCTGGAGCGGGGGGGCCTTAGCTGAGCAGTTCTTC
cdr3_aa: CAWSGGALAEQFF

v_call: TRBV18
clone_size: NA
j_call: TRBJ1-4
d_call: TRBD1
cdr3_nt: TGTGCCAGCTCGTCGACAGGGTCTAATGAAAAACTGTTTTTT
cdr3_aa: CASSSTGSNEKLFF

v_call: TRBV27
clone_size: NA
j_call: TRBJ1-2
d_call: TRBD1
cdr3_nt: TGTGCCAGCAGTCCCTCGCCCGGGACAGGGCTACGAGGCTACACCTTC
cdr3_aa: CASSPSPGTGLRGYTF

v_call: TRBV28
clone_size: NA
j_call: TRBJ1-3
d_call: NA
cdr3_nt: TGTGCCAGCACTCAGGGGCTTGGAAACACCATATATTTT
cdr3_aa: CASTQGLGNTIYF

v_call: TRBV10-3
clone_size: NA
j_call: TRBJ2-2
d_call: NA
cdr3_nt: TGTGCCATCAGTGAGAGTAGTTCGTCGGTATCCGGGGAGCTGTTTTTT
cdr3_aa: CAISESSSSVSGELFF

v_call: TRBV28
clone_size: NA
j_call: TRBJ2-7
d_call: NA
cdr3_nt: TGTGCCAGCAGACAGGGCTCCTACGAGCAGTACTTC
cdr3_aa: CASRQGSYEQYF

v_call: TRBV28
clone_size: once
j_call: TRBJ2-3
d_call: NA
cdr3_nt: TGTGCCAGCAGGGGGGGTAGCACAGATACGCAGTATTTT
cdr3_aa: CASRGGSTDTQYF

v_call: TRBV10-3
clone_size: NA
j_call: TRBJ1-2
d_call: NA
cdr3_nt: TGTGCCATCAGTGACGAGAACAGGGAATTCGGTGGCTACACCTTC
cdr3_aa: CAISDENREFGGYTF

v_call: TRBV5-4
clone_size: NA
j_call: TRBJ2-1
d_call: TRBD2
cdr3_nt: TGTGCCAGCAGCTGGGGACTAGCGGAAGCCTACAATGAGCAGTTCTTC
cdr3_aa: CASSWGLAEAYNEQFF

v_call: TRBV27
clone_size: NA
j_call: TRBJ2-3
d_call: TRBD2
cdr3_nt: TGTGCCAGCAGTCCGGATAACCGCGGACTAGCTTATACGCAGTATTTT
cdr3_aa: CASSPDNRGLAYTQYF

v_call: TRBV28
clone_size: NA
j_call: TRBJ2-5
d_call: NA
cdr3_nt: TGTGCCAGCAGTCCCTCGTACAGGGAAAAGGAGACCCAGTACTTC
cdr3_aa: CASSPSYREKETQYF

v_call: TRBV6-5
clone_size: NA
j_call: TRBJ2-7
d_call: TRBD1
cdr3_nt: TGTGCCAGCAGTTACGTCCAGGGGGTGGCCTACGAGCAGTACTTC
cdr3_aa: CASSYVQGVAYEQYF

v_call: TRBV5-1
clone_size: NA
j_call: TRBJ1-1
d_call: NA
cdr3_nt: TGCGCCAGCAGCTTGGTGGTCGGTGGGAACACTGAAGCTTTCTTT
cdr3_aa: CASSLVVGGNTEAFF

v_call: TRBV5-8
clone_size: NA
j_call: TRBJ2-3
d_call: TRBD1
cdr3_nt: TGTGCCAGCAGCCGGGACAGGGAGGGAACGCAGTATTTT
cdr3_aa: CASSRDREGTQYF

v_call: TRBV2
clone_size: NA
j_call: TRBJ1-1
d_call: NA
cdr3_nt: TGTGCCAGCGCGGGACGGACCCTGAACACTGAAGCTTTCTTT
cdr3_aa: CASAGRTLNTEAFF

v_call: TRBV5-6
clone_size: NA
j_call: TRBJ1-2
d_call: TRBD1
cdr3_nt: TGTGCCAGCAGCTTGGCCCCTTGGACAGGATCCCTAGTCACCTACACCTTC
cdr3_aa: CASSLAPWTGSLVTYTF

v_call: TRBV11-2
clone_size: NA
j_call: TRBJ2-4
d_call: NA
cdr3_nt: TGTGCCAGCAGCTCCTTCGACCTCGCGGGAACCAAAAACATTCAGTACTTC
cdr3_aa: CASSSFDLAGTKNIQYF

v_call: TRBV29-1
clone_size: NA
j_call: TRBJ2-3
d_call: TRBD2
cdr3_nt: TGCAGCGTTGTCCCTAGGACTAGCGGAACAGATACGCAGTATTTT
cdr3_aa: CSVVPRTSGTDTQYF

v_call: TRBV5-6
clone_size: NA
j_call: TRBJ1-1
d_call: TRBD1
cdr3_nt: TGTGCCAGCAGCTCGGGACAGTTGAACACTGAAGCTTTCTTT
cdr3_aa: CASSSGQLNTEAFF

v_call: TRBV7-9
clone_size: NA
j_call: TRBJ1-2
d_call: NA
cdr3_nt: TGTGCCAGCAGCCCGGGGGTCGGCTACACCTTC
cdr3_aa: CASSPGVGYTF

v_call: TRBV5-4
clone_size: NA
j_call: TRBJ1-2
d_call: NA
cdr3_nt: TGTGCCAGCCGGGGGAGTGACGAGGCTGGCTACACCTTC
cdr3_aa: CASRGSDEAGYTF

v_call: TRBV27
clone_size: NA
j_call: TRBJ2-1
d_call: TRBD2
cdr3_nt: TGTGCCAGCAGTTCCCCCTACGGGGGGATCACCTACAATGAGCAGTTCTTC
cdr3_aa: CASSSPYGGITYNEQFF

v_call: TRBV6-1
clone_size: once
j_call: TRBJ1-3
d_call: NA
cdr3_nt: TGTGCCAGCAGTGATGACCAGGGGCCAAACACCATATATTTT
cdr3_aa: CASSDDQGPNTIYF

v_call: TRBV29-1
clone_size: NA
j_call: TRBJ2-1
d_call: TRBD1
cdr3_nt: TGCAGCGTCGGACAGGTCTCCTACAATGAGCAGTTCTTC
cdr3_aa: CSVGQVSYNEQFF

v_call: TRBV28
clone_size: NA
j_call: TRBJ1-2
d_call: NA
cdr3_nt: TGTGCCAGCAGTTCGCCCCCCAGTCGATTTGATGGCTACACCTTC
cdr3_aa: CASSSPPSRFDGYTF

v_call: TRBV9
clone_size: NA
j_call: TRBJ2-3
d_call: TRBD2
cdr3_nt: TGTGCCAGCAGCGTGACTAGCGGGGCCTACACAGATACGCAGTATTTT
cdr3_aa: CASSVTSGAYTDTQYF

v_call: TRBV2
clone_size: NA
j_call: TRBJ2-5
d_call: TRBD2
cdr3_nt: TGTGCCAGCAGTGTACTTCTAGCGGGGGCCGGGGAGACCCAGTACTTC
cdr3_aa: CASSVLLAGAGETQYF

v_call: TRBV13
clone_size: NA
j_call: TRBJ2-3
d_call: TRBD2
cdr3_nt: TGTGCTTCAGCGGGGGGCCCCACAGATACGCAGTATTTT
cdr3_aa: CASAGGPTDTQYF

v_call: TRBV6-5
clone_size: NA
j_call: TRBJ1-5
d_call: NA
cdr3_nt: TGTGCCAGCAGTTCCTACAGGGTGGATCAGCCCCAGCATTTT
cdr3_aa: CASSSYRVDQPQHF